This section outlines one T cell receptor (beta chain) sequence together with its context. What it recognizes is unknown. This sample is drawn from a study of cytomegalovirus exposure and HLA in healthy donors. Study background: Around 78 million unique TCRs, all from HLA-typed donors, were included in an early release of the data. Among the approximately 400 donors who were genotyped, approximately 83% fell in the genetic ancestry cluster that is associated with self-reported Caucasian donors. Overall study results and limits: Several of the most significant clusters appeared, in a later analysis, to be linked to common viral pathogens. The study recorded 150 to 200 TCR beta chains that were cytomegalovirus-associated.

The CDR3 runs to 12 residues. Between the trimmed V and J ends, which lost 3 bases and 2 bases, there was a span of 7 bases. Germline loops: CDR1 GTSNPN, CDR2 SVGIG (reference sequence). The PCR used 60 Vbeta and 13 Jbeta primers. Method: immunoSEQ multiplex PCR; TCRdb's copy keeps in-frame clones and lacks some. The sample has about 170,000 clones; under 85% are singletons. The sequence derives from a female donor in good health and CMV-seronegative. The sample taken for sequencing was PBMCs. V and J are TRBV30 and TRBJ2-5; D is uncertain. DNA of the CDR3: TGTGCCTGGAGGGCCTCTCAAGAGACCCAGTACTTC. Its protein is CAWRASQETQYF.